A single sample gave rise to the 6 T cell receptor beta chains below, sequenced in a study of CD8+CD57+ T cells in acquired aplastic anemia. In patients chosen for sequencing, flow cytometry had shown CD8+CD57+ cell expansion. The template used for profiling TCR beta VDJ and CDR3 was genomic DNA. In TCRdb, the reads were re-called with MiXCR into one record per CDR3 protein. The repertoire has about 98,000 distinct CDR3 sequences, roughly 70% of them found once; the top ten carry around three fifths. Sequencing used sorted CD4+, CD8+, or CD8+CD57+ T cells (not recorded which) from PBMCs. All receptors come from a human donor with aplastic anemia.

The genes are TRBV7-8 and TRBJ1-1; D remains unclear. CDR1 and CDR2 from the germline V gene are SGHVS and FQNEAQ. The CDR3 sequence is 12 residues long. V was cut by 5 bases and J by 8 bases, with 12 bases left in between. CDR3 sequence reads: CASSPRVLEAFF. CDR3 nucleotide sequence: TGTGCCAGCAGCCCCCGGGTGCTGGAAGCTTTCTTT.

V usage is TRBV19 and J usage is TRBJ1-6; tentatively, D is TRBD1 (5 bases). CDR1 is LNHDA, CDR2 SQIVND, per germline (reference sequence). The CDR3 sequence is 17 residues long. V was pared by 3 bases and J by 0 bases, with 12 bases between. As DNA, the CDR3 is TGTGCCAGTAGTATGTCTCGGGGGAGCTCCTATAATTCACCCCTCCACTTT. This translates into CASSMSRGSSYNSPLHF.

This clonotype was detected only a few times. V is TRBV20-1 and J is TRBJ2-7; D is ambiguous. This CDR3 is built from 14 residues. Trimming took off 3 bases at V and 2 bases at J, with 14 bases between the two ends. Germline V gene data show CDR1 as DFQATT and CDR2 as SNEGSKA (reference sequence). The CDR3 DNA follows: TGCAGTGCTAGGTGGCGCTCCCCTACCTACGAGCAGTACTTC. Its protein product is CSARWRSPTYEQYF.

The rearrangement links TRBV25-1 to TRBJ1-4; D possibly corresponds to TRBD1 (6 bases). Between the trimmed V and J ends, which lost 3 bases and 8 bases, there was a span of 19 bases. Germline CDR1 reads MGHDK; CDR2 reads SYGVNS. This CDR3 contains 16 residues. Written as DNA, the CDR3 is TGTGCCAGCAGTGAGGGGGGCAGGGCTGTAAGCGAAAAACTGTTTTTT. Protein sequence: CASSEGGRAVSEKLFF.

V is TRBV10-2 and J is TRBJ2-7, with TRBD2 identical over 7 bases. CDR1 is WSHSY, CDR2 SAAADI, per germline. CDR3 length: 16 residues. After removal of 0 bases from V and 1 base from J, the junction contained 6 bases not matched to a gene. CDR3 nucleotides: TGCGCCAGCAGTGAGTCGTCTAGCGGAGCGTCCTACGAGCAGTACTTC. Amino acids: CASSESSSGASYEQYF.

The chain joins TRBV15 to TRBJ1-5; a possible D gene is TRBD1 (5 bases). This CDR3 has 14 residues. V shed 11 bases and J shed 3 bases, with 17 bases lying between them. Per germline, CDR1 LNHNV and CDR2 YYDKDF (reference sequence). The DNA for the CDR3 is TGTGCCGCCGGCCCCGGGACCGTCAATCAGCCCCAGCATTTT. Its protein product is CAAGPGTVNQPQHF.